These 17 T cell receptor beta chains were all obtained from the same sample, sequenced in a study of blood T cell repertoires in COVID-19. Measured with immunoSEQ multiplex PCR; TCRdb has only the in-frame clones, and not every one. The sample lists some 200,000 clones; roughly 90% were seen once. The sample taken for sequencing was PBMCs or T cells enriched from blood (not recorded which). These receptors were taken from a woman aged 18-30 years who had recovered from COVID-19.

This clone was seen once. The chain couples TRBV7-9 to TRBJ1-2, with 7 nucleotides matching TRBD1. This CDR3 spans 16 amino acids. CDR1 is SEHNR and CDR2 is FQNEAQ in the germline V gene (reference sequence). Unmatched junction bases numbered 15, after V lost 5 bases and J lost 6 bases. CDR3 nucleotide sequence: TGTGCCAGCAGCACACTCGACAGGGATGGAACTGATGGCTACACCTTC. Protein product: CASSTLDRDGTDGYTF.

The chain uses TRBV29-1 and TRBJ1-1; 8 bases match TRBD1. Germline V gene data show CDR1 as SQVTM and CDR2 as ANQGSEA. The V and J ends lost 4 bases and 6 bases, in that order; junction bases with no gene match: 7. This CDR3 is 13 amino acids long. This CDR3 is CSVGTGRSSEAFF. The CDR3 region has the DNA TGCAGCGTTGGGACAGGGCGGTCCTCTGAAGCTTTCTTT.

There are a few counts of this clone. This chain uses TRBV7-9 with TRBJ1-3; D is unclear. From germline, CDR1 is SEHNR and CDR2 FQNEAQ (reference sequence). V gave up 8 bases and J gave up 7 bases, with 21 bases separating them. The length of the CDR3 is 15 residues. CDR3 in amino acids: CASGSTGFYGNTIYF. The DNA for the CDR3 is TGTGCCAGCGGGTCCACGGGGTTCTATGGCAACACCATATATTTT.

This sequence joins TRBV13 and TRBJ1-6, with 8 bases matching TRBD1. This CDR3 spans 18 amino acids. Trimming cost V 4 bases and J 1 base; bases outside gene matches: 9. Per germline, CDR1 PRHDT and CDR2 FYEKMQ (reference sequence). The CDR3 DNA sequence: TGTGCCAGCAGCTCCTCGGACAGGGCGGGATCCTATAATTCACCCCTCCACTTT. Protein: CASSSSDRAGSYNSPLHF.

The V and J genes are TRBV28 and TRBJ1-5; the D is unclear. The germline gives CDR1 MDHEN, CDR2 SYDVKM. This CDR3 is 14 amino acids long. CDR3 sequence (DNA): TGTGCGACCGGCCGACACCTTAGCAATCAGCCCCAGCATTTT. Translated: CATGRHLSNQPQHF.

The chain carries TRBV5-6 and TRBJ1-2, with TRBD1 identical over 9 bases. Germline V lookup: CDR1 SGHDT, CDR2 YYEEEE. The CDR3 covers 15 residues. Trimming at V came to 4 bases and at J to 1 base, leaving 5 bases not matched to a gene. The CDR3: CASSPDRGGNYGYTF. The CDR3 region has the DNA TGTGCCAGCAGCCCCGACAGGGGGGGTAACTATGGCTACACCTTC. Full variable domain (rest looked up from reference TRBV5-6 and TRBJ1-2): DAGVTQSPTHLIKTRGQQVTLRCSPKSGHDTVSWYQQALGQGPQFIFQYYEEEERQRGNFPDRFSGHQFPNYSSELNVNALLLGDSALYLCASSPDRGGNYGYTFGSGTRLTVV.

V gene TRBV30 combines with J gene TRBJ1-5; TRBD1 matches 9 bases. CDR1 is GTSNPN and CDR2 is SVGIG in the germline V gene (reference sequence). The CDR3 length is 15 residues. V trimming: 1 base; J trimming: 1 base; junction bases outside the gene matches: 2. The CDR3 reads CAWSGGTGSNQPQHF. CDR3 bases: TGTGCCTGGAGTGGGGGGACAGGGAGCAATCAGCCCCAGCATTTT.

The count of this clone is one. This chain joins TRBV5-1 and TRBJ1-1, with 9 positions matching TRBD1. Germline V gene data show CDR1 as SGHRS and CDR2 as YFSETQ. The CDR3 totals 16 residues. The J segment lost 4 bases and the V segment lost 0 bases, leaving 7 bases of the junction unmatched. CDR3 sequence: CASSLVGATGGTEAFF. The CDR3 nucleotides read TGCGCCAGCAGCTTGGTGGGCGCGACAGGGGGCACTGAAGCTTTCTTT. The full variable domain, with the rest looked up from reference TRBV5-1 and TRBJ1-1, is KAGVTQTPRYLIKTRGQQVTLSCSPISGHRSVSWYQQTPGQGLQFLFEYFSETQRNKGNFPGRFSGRQFSNSRSEMNVSTLELGDSALYLCASSLVGATGGTEAFFGQGTRLTVV.

The chain combines TRBV9 with TRBJ2-2; 9 nucleotides agree with TRBD2. V lost 3 bases, J lost 4 bases, and 7 bases stayed unmatched. The CDR3 consists of 16 residues. The germline gives CDR1 SGDLS, CDR2 YYNGEE. The CDR3 protein is CASSAPAGGLTGELFF. As DNA, the CDR3 is TGTGCCAGCAGCGCCCCAGCGGGGGGACTCACCGGGGAGCTGTTTTTT.

The chain couples TRBV3-1 (or the pseudogene TRBV3-2) to TRBJ1-1; weak D call: TRBD1 (6 bases). Trimming cost V 4 bases and J 6 bases, with 15 bases left between them. The CDR3 sequence is 14 residues long. CDR1 is LGHDT and CDR2 is YNNKEL in the germline V gene (reference sequence). This CDR3 reads CASSPLSGGPEAFF. CDR3 DNA sequence: TGTGCCAGCAGCCCTCTATCGGGGGGCCCTGAAGCTTTCTTT.

The chain carries TRBV21-1 and TRBJ1-5; the table's D call, TRBD1, has no DNA check behind it. TRBV21-1 corresponds to a pseudogene. This CDR3 region has 14 residues. As DNA, the CDR3 is TGTGCCAGCAGCAATGGGGACAGTAATCAGCCCCAGCATTTT. It encodes CASSNGDSNQPQHF.

The chain couples TRBV28 to TRBJ1-1; a possible D gene is TRBD1 (5 bases). This CDR3 spans 13 amino acids. Germline CDR1 reads MDHEN; CDR2 reads SYDVKM. With 5 bases removed from V and 3 bases from J, the gap between germline ends came to 10 bases. CDR3 residues: CASSIQADTEAFF. CDR3 bases: TGTGCCAGCAGTATACAGGCGGACACTGAAGCTTTCTTT.

The V gene is TRBV6-5, the J gene TRBJ2-5; maybe TRBD2 (5 bases). The CDR3 totals 13 residues. V was pared by 4 bases and J by 1 base, with 7 bases between. Germline V gives CDR1 MNHEY, CDR2 SVGAGI. CDR3 nucleotide sequence: TGTGCCAGCAGTTCGACTATCCAAGAGACCCAGTACTTC. Protein: CASSSTIQETQYF.

V and J are TRBV6-5 and TRBJ1-2; 9 bases agree with TRBD1. The CDR3 is 16 residues long. V shed 0 bases, J shed 8 bases, and the junction held 10 bases outside the gene matches. Per the germline V gene, CDR1 is MNHEY and CDR2 is SVGAGI. The CDR3 region is CASSYSILGQGKGYTF. CDR3 sequence (DNA): TGTGCCAGCAGTTACTCGATCCTGGGACAGGGAAAGGGCTACACCTTC.

The chain joins TRBV27 to TRBJ1-2, with D unresolved. CDR3 length: 13 amino acids. CDR1 and CDR2 (germline): MNHEY, SMNVEV (reference sequence). The germline V and J ends were trimmed by 2 bases and 4 bases, with 8 bases remaining between them. CDR3 loop: CASSLNGVYGYTF. CDR3 sequence (DNA): TGTGCCAGCAGTTTAAATGGAGTCTATGGCTACACCTTC.

The chain combines TRBV4-1 with TRBJ1-4; 10 bases line up with TRBD1. The V gene end was trimmed by 4 bases and the J gene end by 4 bases; junction bases not matched to a gene: 12. This CDR3 comprises 18 residues. The V gene's germline CDR1 is MGHRA and CDR2 YSYEKL. The CDR3: CASSLPKGQGRFNEKLFF. The CDR3 DNA sequence: TGCGCCAGCAGCCTACCAAAGGGACAGGGGAGGTTTAATGAAAAACTGTTTTTT.

CDR3 DNA: TGTGCCAGCAGGCTGGGACAGCAAAGCTCCTACGAGCAGTACTTC. It encodes CASRLGQQSSYEQYF. The J gene is TRBJ2-7, the V gene TRBV5-5; TRBD1 matches at 7 bases. The germline gives CDR1 SGHKS, CDR2 YYEKEE (reference sequence). The CDR3 runs 15 residues. V dropped 5 bases and J dropped 0; count of bases not matched to a gene: 8.